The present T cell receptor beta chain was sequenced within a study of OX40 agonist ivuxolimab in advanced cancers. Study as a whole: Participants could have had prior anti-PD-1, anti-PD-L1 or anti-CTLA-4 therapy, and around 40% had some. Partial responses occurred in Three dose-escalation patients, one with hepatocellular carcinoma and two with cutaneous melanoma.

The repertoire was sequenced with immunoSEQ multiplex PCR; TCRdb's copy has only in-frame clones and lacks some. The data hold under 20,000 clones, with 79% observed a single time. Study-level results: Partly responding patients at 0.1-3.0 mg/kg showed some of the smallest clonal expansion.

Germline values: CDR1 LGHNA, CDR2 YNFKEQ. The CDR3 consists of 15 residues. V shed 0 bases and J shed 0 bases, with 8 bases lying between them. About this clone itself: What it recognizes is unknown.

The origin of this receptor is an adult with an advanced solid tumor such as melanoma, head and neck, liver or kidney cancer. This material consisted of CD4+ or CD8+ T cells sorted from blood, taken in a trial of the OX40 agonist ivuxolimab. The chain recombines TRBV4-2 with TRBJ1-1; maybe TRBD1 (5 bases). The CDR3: CASSQDLTVNTEAFF. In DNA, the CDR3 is TGTGCCAGCAGCCAAGATTTGACAGTGAACACTGAAGCTTTCTTT.